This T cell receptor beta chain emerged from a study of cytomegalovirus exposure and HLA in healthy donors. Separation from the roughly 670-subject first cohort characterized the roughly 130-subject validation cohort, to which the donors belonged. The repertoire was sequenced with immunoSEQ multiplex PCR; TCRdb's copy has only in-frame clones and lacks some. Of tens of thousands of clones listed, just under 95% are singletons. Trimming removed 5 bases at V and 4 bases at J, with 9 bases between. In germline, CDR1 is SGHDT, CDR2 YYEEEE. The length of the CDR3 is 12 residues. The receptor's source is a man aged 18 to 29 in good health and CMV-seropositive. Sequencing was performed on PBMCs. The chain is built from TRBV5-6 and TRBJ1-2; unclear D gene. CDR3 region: CASRSPSYGYTF. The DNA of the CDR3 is TGTGCCAGCAGATCTCCCAGCTATGGCTACACCTTC.